The 20 T cell receptor beta chains below come from one sample, sequenced in a study of TIL therapy for anti-PD-1-resistant metastatic lung cancer. The immunoSEQ assay was v3. Repertoires were generated with immunoSEQ multiplex PCR, while TCRdb's copy carries only in-frame clones and drops some. The sample has 15,000 to 20,000 clones; around 82% are singletons. This sample's time point: pre-treatment sample, taken before nivolumab and TIL therapy. The source material was blood, sampled at baseline. The receptors originated from a person aged 30 to 80 with non-small cell lung cancer.

The chain is built from TRBV19 and TRBJ1-1, with TRBD1 matching over 7 bases. In germline, CDR1 is LNHDA, CDR2 SQIVND (reference sequence). V lost 2 bases to trimming and J lost 3 bases; unmatched junction nucleotides: 6. This CDR3 spans 15 amino acids. CDR3 bases: TGTGCCAGTAGTATATATACAGGGGCCCACACTGAAGCTTTCTTT. The encoded protein is CASSIYTGAHTEAFF.

The chain is built from TRBV5-4 and TRBJ2-2, with 9 bases that match TRBD2. The V gene's germline CDR1 is SGHNT and CDR2 YYREEE (reference sequence). V shed 2 bases, J shed 0 bases, and the junction held 2 bases outside the gene matches. The CDR3 sequence is 16 residues long. Here the CDR3 DNA reads TGTGCCAGCAGCTTACTAGCGGGCGCGAACACCGGGGAGCTGTTTTTT. This gives the protein CASSLLAGANTGELFF.

This sequence joins TRBV11-2 and TRBJ1-6, with D hard to call. This CDR3 is 16 amino acids long. V dropped 0 bases and J dropped 8 bases, with 14 bases sitting between them. Per the germline V gene, CDR1 is SGHAT and CDR2 is FQNNGV. In nucleotides, the CDR3 is TGTGCCAGCAGCTTAGACGGTTCAGGATACTATTCACCCCTCCACTTT. Translating gives CASSLDGSGYYSPLHF.

This chain joins TRBV29-1 and TRBJ2-7, with 8 bases matching TRBD1. The germline V gene has CDR1 SQVTM and CDR2 ANQGSEA. V lost 2 bases and J lost 0; bases outside the gene matches: 3. The CDR3 consists of 14 residues. CDR3: CSVEWTGSSYEQYF. The CDR3 nucleotides are TGCAGCGTTGAATGGACAGGGAGCTCCTACGAGCAGTACTTC.

This clone was seen a single time. This chain connects TRBV28 to TRBJ1-4; 11 positions match TRBD1. The CDR3 has 15 residues. CDR1 is MDHEN, CDR2 SYDVKM, per germline. V dropped 2 bases and J dropped 7; count of bases not matched to a gene: 3. The CDR3, as DNA: TGTGCCAGCAGTTTAGGGGGACAGGGGGGTGAAAAACTGTTTTTT. Residues: CASSLGGQGGEKLFF.

This sequence joins TRBV28 and TRBJ1-1, with D unresolved. The CDR3 has 11 amino acids. Looked up from germline, CDR1 is MDHEN and CDR2 is SYDVKM. The V gene lost 5 bases and the J gene lost 1 base, with 2 bases spanning the gap. CDR3 nucleotides: TGTGCCAGCAGTCCGAACACTGAAGCTTTCTTT. It codes for CASSPNTEAFF.

The rearrangement joins TRBV7-9 to TRBJ2-5; a weak D match, TRBD2 (6 bases). V was cut by 6 bases and J by 11 bases, with 22 bases left in between. This CDR3 has 14 residues. CDR1 and CDR2 from the germline V gene are SEHNR and FQNEAQ (reference sequence). CDR3: CASRDDSEGEEQYF. CDR3 in DNA: TGTGCCAGCAGGGATGACTCGGAGGGCGAAGAGCAGTACTTC.

The J gene is TRBJ1-1, the V gene TRBV10-3, with a tentative D call TRBD1 (6 bases). This CDR3 comprises 16 residues. CDR1 ENHRY and CDR2 SYGVKD come from the germline V gene. V shed 2 bases and J shed 1 base, with 14 bases lying between them. The CDR3 protein is CAISELAGVRNTEAFF. CDR3 bases: TGTGCCATCAGTGAGCTGGCAGGGGTTAGGAACACTGAAGCTTTCTTT.

The chain uses TRBV10-3 and TRBJ1-2, with 9 bases identical to TRBD1. The CDR3 totals 12 residues. Per the germline V gene, CDR1 is ENHRY and CDR2 is SYGVKD. J gave up 6 bases and V 4 bases, and 0 bases lay outside the gene matches. CDR3 in DNA: TGTGCCATCAGTGGGACAGGGGATGGCTACACCTTC. Protein product: CAISGTGDGYTF.

The chain is built from TRBV28 and TRBJ2-6, with a tentative D call TRBD1 (6 bases). Germline-derived CDR1 and CDR2 are MDHEN and SYDVKM. The CDR3 runs to 18 residues. V was pared by 4 bases and J by 0 bases, with 16 bases between. In nucleotides, the CDR3 is TGTGCCAGCAGTTGGTTACCCAGGGGTAGCTCTGGGGCCAACGTCCTGACTTTC. It translates to CASSWLPRGSSGANVLTF.

The chain links TRBV4-1 to TRBJ2-7, with 8 bases lining up with TRBD2. Germline lookup yields CDR1 MGHRA and CDR2 YSYEKL. CDR3 length: 16 residues. Trimming removed 4 bases from V and 6 bases from J; junction bases left unmatched: 14. CDR3 sequence (DNA): TGCGCCAGCAGCCGCGAACTAGCGGATAGACGGTTCGAGCAGTACTTC. It is translated as CASSRELADRRFEQYF.

The chain uses TRBV28 and TRBJ1-3; 7 positions match TRBD1. Germline loops: CDR1 MDHEN, CDR2 SYDVKM. The CDR3 contains 16 residues. Losses at the gene ends were 1 base for V and 1 base for J; bases not matched to a gene: 4. The CDR3 is CASSLSRQGSGNTIYF. The CDR3 DNA reads as TGTGCCAGCAGTTTATCGAGACAGGGATCTGGAAACACCATATATTTT.

A single count supports this clone. V usage is TRBV4-3 and J usage is TRBJ1-2; no firm D call. The germline V gene has CDR1 LGHNA and CDR2 YSLEER. Trimming took 0 bases from V and 6 from J, leaving 14 bases between them. This CDR3 contains 15 residues. The CDR3 loop is CASSQDSGTGNGYTF. CDR3 coding DNA: TGCGCCAGCAGCCAAGATTCGGGAACTGGGAATGGCTACACCTTC.

V is TRBV7-2 and J is TRBJ2-7; D unclear. This CDR3 has 13 amino acids. Germline loops: CDR1 SGHTA, CDR2 FQGNSA. The V end was cut by 1 base, the J end by 5 bases, with 9 bases between. CDR3 nucleotide sequence: TGTGCCAGCAGCTTAGGCCCTAGGAACGAGCAGTACTTC. It codes for CASSLGPRNEQYF.

This clone turned up a few times. This rearrangement joins TRBV5-4 to TRBJ1-6, with 9 bases fitting TRBD1. Trimming took 4 bases from V and 8 from J; bases not matched to a gene: 7. This CDR3 contains 15 residues. CDR1 is SGHNT and CDR2 is YYREEE in the germline V gene (reference sequence). The CDR3, as DNA: TGTGCCAGCAGCCCCGGGACAGGGAATGATTCACCCCTCCACTTT. As protein: CASSPGTGNDSPLHF.

This clone has just one count. The chain has TRBV23-1 and TRBJ1-3, with 8 bases matching TRBD1. TRBV23-1 is an ORF, with its function uncertain. The CDR3 has 15 residues. The ends lost 4 bases at V and 2 bases at J; junction bases unmatched: 4. CDR3: CASSRPDRAGNTIYF. DNA for the CDR3: TGCGCCAGCAGTCGCCCGGACAGGGCTGGAAACACCATATATTTT.

This clone was seen once. The V call is TRBV2, the J call TRBJ2-7, with 10 bases lining up with TRBD2. CDR1 SNHLY and CDR2 FYNNEI come from the germline V gene. Trimming took 6 bases from V and 0 from J; bases not matched to a gene: 8. The CDR3 extends over 16 amino acids. The CDR3, as DNA: TGTGCCAGCAGCGCTGATAGCGGGAGGAACTCCTACGAGCAGTACTTC. It specifies CASSADSGRNSYEQYF.

This rearrangement joins TRBV4-3 to TRBJ2-2; D ambiguous. Trimming pared 0 bases from V and 1 base from J, leaving 6 bases between. Per the germline V gene, CDR1 is LGHNA and CDR2 is YSLEER. This CDR3 is 15 amino acids long. Here the CDR3 reads CASSQDQVNTGELFF. The CDR3 DNA sequence: TGCGCCAGCAGCCAAGATCAGGTGAACACCGGGGAGCTGTTTTTT.

This clone occurred a few times. This chain uses TRBV11-1 with TRBJ2-3; D gene ambiguous. CDR1 and CDR2 (germline): SGHAT, FQDESV (reference sequence). The V gene lost 5 bases and the J gene lost 2 bases, with 11 bases spanning the gap. This CDR3 comprises 14 residues. The CDR3 reads CASSASRTTDTQYF. For the CDR3, the DNA is TGTGCCAGCAGCGCATCCCGGACCACAGATACGCAGTATTTT.

This clone was seen once. The V gene is TRBV9, the J gene TRBJ1-4; 9 bases are shared with TRBD1. CDR3 length equals 17 residues. Germline V gives CDR1 SGDLS, CDR2 YYNGEE. V gave up 4 bases and J gave up 7 bases; unmatched junction bases: 14. CDR3 region: CASSPSGGGTGPEKLFF. CDR3 nucleotides: TGTGCCAGCAGCCCTAGCGGGGGGGGGACAGGGCCTGAAAAACTGTTTTTT. The full variable domain, with the rest looked up from reference TRBV9 and TRBJ1-4, is DSGVTQTPKHLITATGQRVTLRCSPRSGDLSVYWYQQSLDQGLQFLIQYYNGEERAKGNILERFSAQQFPDLHSELNLSSLELGDSALYFCASSPSGGGTGPEKLFFGSGTQLSVL.